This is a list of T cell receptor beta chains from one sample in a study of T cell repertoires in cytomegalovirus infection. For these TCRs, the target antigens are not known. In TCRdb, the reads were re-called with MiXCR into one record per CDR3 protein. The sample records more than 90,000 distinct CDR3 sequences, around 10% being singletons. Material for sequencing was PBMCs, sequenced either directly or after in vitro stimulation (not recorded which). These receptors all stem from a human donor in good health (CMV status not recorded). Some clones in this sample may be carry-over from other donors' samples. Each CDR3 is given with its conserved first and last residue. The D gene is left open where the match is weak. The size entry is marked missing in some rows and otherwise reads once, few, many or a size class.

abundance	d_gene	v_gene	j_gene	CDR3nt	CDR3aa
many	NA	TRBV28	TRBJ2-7	TGTGCCAGCAGTTTCCGGTGGGGGTACGAGCAGTACTTC	CASSFRWGYEQYF
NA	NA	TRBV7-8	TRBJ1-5	TGTGCCAGCAGCTTACGTAGGCTTTCTCGGAATCAGCCCCAGCATTTT	CASSLRRLSRNQPQHF
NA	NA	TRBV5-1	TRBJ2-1	TGCGCCAGCAGCTTGCCTAGCGCGGTCAATGAGCAGTTCTTC	CASSLPSAVNEQFF
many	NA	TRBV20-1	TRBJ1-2	TGCAGTGCCAAAGCGACAGGCCACCTAATCCTCGGCTACACCTTC	CSAKATGHLILGYTF
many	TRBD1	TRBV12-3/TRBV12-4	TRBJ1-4	TGTGCCAGCAGTTTAGGACAGGGGGTTAGTAATGAAAAACTGTTTTTT	CASSLGQGVSNEKLFF
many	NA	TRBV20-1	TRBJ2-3	TGCAGTGCTAGAGATGTCGGTTTTAGCACAGATACGCAGTATTTT	CSARDVGFSTDTQYF
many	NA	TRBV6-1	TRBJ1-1	TGTGCCAGCAGACCCCCGATCGGGGAAGCTTTCTTT	CASRPPIGEAFF
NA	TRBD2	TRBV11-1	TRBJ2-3	TGTGCCAGCAGCCCAATGACTAGCGGGAGCTGGAATACGCAGTATTTT	CASSPMTSGSWNTQYF
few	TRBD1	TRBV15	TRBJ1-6	TGTGCCACCAGCAGAGATCTAGGGACAGATAATTCACCCCTCCACTTT	CATSRDLGTDNSPLHF
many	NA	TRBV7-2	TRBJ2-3	TGTGCCAGCAGCTTTCAGGATACGCAGTATTTT	CASSFQDTQYF
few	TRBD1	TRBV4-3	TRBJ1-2	TGCGCCAGCAGCCAATGGATACAGGGGCCCCAAGACTACACCTTC	CASSQWIQGPQDYTF
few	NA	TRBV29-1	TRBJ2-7	TGCAGCGTTGAACAAGCTAGTCACGAGCAGTACTTC	CSVEQASHEQYF
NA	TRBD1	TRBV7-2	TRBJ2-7	TGTGCCAGCAGCCTGACCGGGACAGGGATCGAGCAGTACTTC	CASSLTGTGIEQYF
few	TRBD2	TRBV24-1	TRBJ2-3	TGTGCCACCAGTGATTTTGAAGCGGGGGGAACAGATACGCAGTATTTT	CATSDFEAGGTDTQYF
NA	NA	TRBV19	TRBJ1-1	TGTGCCAGCATAGGGGACACACACACTGAAGCTTTCTTT	CASIGDTHTEAFF
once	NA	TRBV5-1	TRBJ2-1	TGCGCCAGCAGCTTGGGGAGCCCCTACAATGAGCAGTTCTTC	CASSLGSPYNEQFF
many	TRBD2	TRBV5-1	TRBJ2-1	TGCGCCAGCAGCCCTACTAGCGGGAGTTGGGCGGAGCAGTTCTTC	CASSPTSGSWAEQFF
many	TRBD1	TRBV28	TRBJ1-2	TGTGCCAGCAGTTTCGAAGGGGGCGGCTACACCTTC	CASSFEGGGYTF
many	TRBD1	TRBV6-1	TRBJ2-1	TGTGCCAGCAGTGAAGCCTTGACAGGGGGCAATGAGCAGTTCTTC	CASSEALTGGNEQFF
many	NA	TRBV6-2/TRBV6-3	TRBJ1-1	TGTGCCAGCAGTTATGTTCCGAGGAACACTGAAGCTTTCTTT	CASSYVPRNTEAFF
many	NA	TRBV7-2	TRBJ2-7	TGTGCCAGCAGCTTATATCCTGGGGAGCAGTACTTC	CASSLYPGEQYF
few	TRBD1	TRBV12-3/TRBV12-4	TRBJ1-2	TGTGCCAGCAGTCCGAGACAGGGGATCGGAACAGATGGCTACACCTTC	CASSPRQGIGTDGYTF
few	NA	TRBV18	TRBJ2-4	TGTGCCAGCTCACCCACCACAGGGTCAAACATTCAGTACTTC	CASSPTTGSNIQYF
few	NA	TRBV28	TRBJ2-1	TGTGCCAGCAGTTTTCTTAGCGGCTCCTACAATGAGCAGTTCTTC	CASSFLSGSYNEQFF
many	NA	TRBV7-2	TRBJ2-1	TGTGCCAGCAGCTTAGAAGGGGGGGGAGGGCAGTTCTTC	CASSLEGGGGQFF
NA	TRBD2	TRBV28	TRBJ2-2	TGTGCCAGCAGTTCGGGGGGCGGGGAGCTGTTTTTT	CASSSGGGELFF
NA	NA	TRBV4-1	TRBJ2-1	TGCACCAGCAGCCAACTAGACCCACGGGGCAATGAGCAGCTCTTC	CTSSQLDPRGNEQLF
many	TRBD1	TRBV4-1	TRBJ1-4	TGCGCCAGCAGACATCCGGGACAGACGAATGAAAAACTGTTTTTT	CASRHPGQTNEKLFF
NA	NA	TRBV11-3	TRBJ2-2	TGTGCCAGCAAACTAGTGCACACCGGGGAGCTGTTTTTT	CASKLVHTGELFF
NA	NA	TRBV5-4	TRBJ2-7	TGTGCCAGCAGCCCGGCCGGGCCAGCCTACGAGCAGTACTTC	CASSPAGPAYEQYF
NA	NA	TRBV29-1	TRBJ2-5	TGCAGCGTTGGTCGGGAAGGGAAGACCCAGTACTTC	CSVGREGKTQYF
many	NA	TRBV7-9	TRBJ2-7	TGTGCCAGCAGCTTGGCGGCGGTTTCCTACGAGCAGTACTTC	CASSLAAVSYEQYF
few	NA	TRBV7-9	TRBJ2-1	TGTGCCAGCAGCTCCCCCGGGACTCCTCTAAATGAGCAGTTCTTC	CASSSPGTPLNEQFF
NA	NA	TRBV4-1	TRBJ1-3	TGCGCCAGCAGCTCCCGGGACGTTGGAAACACCATATATTTT	CASSSRDVGNTIYF
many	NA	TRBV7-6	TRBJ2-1	TGTGCCAGCAGCCGTACAGGGTCCTCCTACAATGAGCAGTTCTTC	CASSRTGSSYNEQFF
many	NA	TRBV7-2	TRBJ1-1	TGTGCCAGCAGCTCACAGGGGAACACTGAAGCTTTCTTT	CASSSQGNTEAFF
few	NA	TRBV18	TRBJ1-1	TGTGCCAGCTCACCAAGGCTAGACCTTCTGAACACTGAAGCTTTCTTT	CASSPRLDLLNTEAFF
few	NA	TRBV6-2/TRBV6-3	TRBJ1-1	TGTGCCAGCACCCTTAGGAACACTGAAGCTTTCTTT	CASTLRNTEAFF
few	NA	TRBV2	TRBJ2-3	TGTGCCAGCCGGGGGACAGTCACAGATACGCAGTATTTT	CASRGTVTDTQYF
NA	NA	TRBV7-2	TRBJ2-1	TGTGCCAGCAGCTTTACTAGCAGTTACAATGAGCAGTTCTTC	CASSFTSSYNEQFF
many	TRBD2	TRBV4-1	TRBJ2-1	TGCGCCAGCAGCCCTGCCCCTAGCGGGAGGATATATGAGCAGTTCTTC	CASSPAPSGRIYEQFF
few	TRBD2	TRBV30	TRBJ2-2	TGTGCCTGGAGTGGCCTAGCGGGAGACACCGGGGAGCTGTTTTTT	CAWSGLAGDTGELFF
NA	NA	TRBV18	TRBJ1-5	TGTGCCAGCTCACCGCGGGAGGGAGGTCAGCCCCAGCATTTT	CASSPREGGQPQHF
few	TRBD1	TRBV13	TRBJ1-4	TGTGCCAGCAGCTCCGGGACAGAAGATAATGAAAAACTGTTTTTT	CASSSGTEDNEKLFF
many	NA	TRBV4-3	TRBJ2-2	TGCGCCAGCAGCCAAGATCTCTTGAGGGTCGTGAGGAACACCGGGGAGCTGTTTTTT	CASSQDLLRVVRNTGELFF
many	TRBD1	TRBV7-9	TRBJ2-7	TGTGCCAGCAGCCTTCGACAGGGCTACGAGCAGTACTTC	CASSLRQGYEQYF